A single sample is the source of the 24 T cell receptor beta chains below, sequenced in a study of response to subunit inactivated influenza vaccine (dated by TCRdb to 2017 to 2018). Preparation of the library involved RT-PCR. TCRdb shows the sequencer as Illumina HiSeq 2500. TCRdb itself trimmed the public reads at Q25 with fastp, ran MiXCR and retained productive beta chains. Each CDR3 protein appears once, grouped with its most common genes and DNA. This sample holds hundreds of thousands of distinct CDR3 sequences; about a fifth were observed only once. The top ten clones comprise 11% of the sample. The source material was PBMCs from blood, sampled about 5 days after vaccination. The receptor source for this set is a man between 50 and 59 years old who received an inactivated influenza vaccine. Donor details come from another sample of the same person, matched by shared clones.

This clonotype was seen a few times. J is TRBJ2-1 and V is TRBV7-9; 9 bases align to TRBD2. Germline trimming cut 4 bases from V and 7 bases from J; bases unmatched to any gene: 5. This CDR3 has 14 amino acids. Germline values: CDR1 SEHNR, CDR2 FQNEAQ (reference sequence). The CDR3 reads CASSSPGLANEQFF. The CDR3 bases are TGTGCCAGCAGCTCCCCGGGACTAGCAAATGAGCAGTTCTTC. Variable domain in full (rest from reference TRBV7-9 and TRBJ2-1): DTGVSQNPRHKITKRGQNVTFRCDPISEHNRLYWYRQTLGQGPEFLTYFQNEAQLEKSRLLSDRFSAERPKGSFSTLEIQRTEQGDSAMYLCASSSPGLANEQFFGPGTRLTVL.

This sequence joins TRBV7-2 and TRBJ2-5; 14 positions match TRBD2. The CDR3 has 15 residues. Germline-derived CDR1 and CDR2 are SGHTA and FQGNSA. V lost 5 bases and J lost 5; bases outside the gene matches: 4. The CDR3 loop is CASSETSGRVETQYF. CDR3 DNA sequence: TGTGCCAGCAGCGAGACTAGCGGGAGGGTTGAGACCCAGTACTTC.

The chain carries TRBV20-1 and TRBJ2-2; 8 bases line up with TRBD2. The germline gives CDR1 DFQATT, CDR2 SNEGSKA (reference sequence). The trim removed 2 bases at V and 5 bases at J, leaving 4 bases unmatched. This CDR3 contains 14 residues. The CDR3 region is CSARRRGATGELFF. CDR3 nucleotides: TGCAGTGCTAGAAGGCGGGGGGCGACCGGGGAGCTGTTTTTT.

The sample holds a few counts of this clonotype. V and J are TRBV4-1 and TRBJ2-5; D uncertain. V lost 0 bases to trimming and J lost 2 bases, with 4 bases between them. The CDR3 length is 13 residues. Germline V gene data show CDR1 as MGHRA and CDR2 as YSYEKL. CDR3 bases: TGCGCCAGCAGCCAAGAGACACAAGAGACCCAGTACTTC. Protein product: CASSQETQETQYF.

The chain carries TRBV11-1 and TRBJ2-1, with D uncertain. The CDR3 spans 15 residues. Trimming stripped 5 bases from V and 10 bases from J, with 21 bases between. Germline values: CDR1 SGHAT, CDR2 FQDESV (reference sequence). CDR3 in amino acids: CASSLSRWGSWEQFF. The CDR3 DNA is TGTGCCAGCAGCCTATCCCGCTGGGGATCTTGGGAGCAGTTCTTC. The entire variable domain, with the rest obtained from reference TRBV11-1 and TRBJ2-1, is as follows: EAEVAQSPRYKITEKSQAVAFWCDPISGHATLYWYRQILGQGPELLVQFQDESVVDDSQLPKDRFSAERLKGVDSTLKIQPAELGDSAMYLCASSLSRWGSWEQFFGPGTRLTVL.

The rearrangement joins TRBV4-1 to TRBJ2-2; 12 positions match TRBD1. The germline gives CDR1 MGHRA, CDR2 YSYEKL. V was clipped by 3 bases and J by 7 bases; unmatched bases: 3. This CDR3 is 15 amino acids long. Written as DNA, the CDR3 is TGCGCCAGCAGCCATGGGACAGGGGGCTTCGGGGAGCTGTTTTTT. Protein sequence: CASSHGTGGFGELFF.

This clonotype has a handful of counts. This sequence joins TRBV15 and TRBJ2-1; no clear D. Trimming took 3 bases from V and 5 from J, leaving 5 bases between them. Germline V gene sequence: CDR1 LNHNV, CDR2 YYDKDF (reference sequence). The CDR3 contains 12 residues. CDR3 nucleotide sequence: TGTGCCACCAGCAGGCTTCACAATGAGCAGTTCTTC. Its protein product is CATSRLHNEQFF.

Here the CDR3 reads CASSPKDSNTETQYF. In nucleotides, the CDR3 is TGTGCCAGCAGCCCAAAGGACAGTAATACGGAGACCCAGTACTTC. V is TRBV7-9 and J is TRBJ2-5, with a weak D call TRBD1 (6 bases). This CDR3 is built from 15 residues. V dropped 5 bases and J dropped 5 bases, with 18 bases sitting between them. CDR1 is SEHNR, CDR2 FQNEAQ, per germline (reference sequence). Full variable domain (rest looked up from reference TRBV7-9 and TRBJ2-5): DTGVSQNPRHKITKRGQNVTFRCDPISEHNRLYWYRQTLGQGPEFLTYFQNEAQLEKSRLLSDRFSAERPKGSFSTLEIQRTEQGDSAMYLCASSPKDSNTETQYFGPGTRLLVL.

This clonotype has a handful of counts. The gene calls are TRBV25-1 and TRBJ2-7; D unresolved. V gave up 3 bases and J gave up 1 base, with 10 bases separating them. Germline CDR1 and CDR2: MGHDK and SYGVNS. The CDR3 is 14 amino acids. Here the CDR3 DNA reads TGTGCCAGCAGTGAGTCCGAGGTTTCCTACGAGCAGTACTTC. Its protein is CASSESEVSYEQYF.

The chain carries TRBV28 and TRBJ1-1, with D possibly matching TRBD1 (5 bases). Germline values: CDR1 MDHEN, CDR2 SYDVKM. Trimming cost V 4 bases and J 4 bases, with 16 bases left between them. The CDR3 length is 15 residues. DNA of the CDR3: TGTGCCAGCAGTTACCTCTCGTGGGGCGGCACTGAAGCTTTCTTT. Translation gives CASSYLSWGGTEAFF. Combining the CDR3 with reference TRBV28 and TRBJ1-1 gives the whole variable domain DVKVTQSSRYLVKRTGEKVFLECVQDMDHENMFWYRQDPGLGLRLIYFSYDVKMKEKGDIPEGYSVSREKKERFSLILESASTNQTSMYLCASSYLSWGGTEAFFGQGTRLTVV.

This rearrangement joins TRBV20-1 to TRBJ2-1; 7 nucleotides line up with TRBD2. This CDR3 has 15 residues. With V trimmed by 5 bases and J by 1 base, 8 bases remained unmatched. Germline assignment: CDR1 DFQATT and CDR2 SNEGSKA (reference sequence). The CDR3 here is CSAVAGELSYNEQFF. CDR3 coding DNA: TGCAGTGCTGTGGCGGGGGAACTTTCCTACAATGAGCAGTTCTTC.

This sequence joins TRBV29-1 and TRBJ1-2; D ambiguous. The V gene lost 1 base and the J gene lost 1 base, with 7 bases spanning the gap. Germline CDR1 and CDR2: SQVTM and ANQGSEA. The CDR3 sequence is 13 residues long. The CDR3 loop reads CSVEVQVNYGYTF. In DNA form, the CDR3 reads TGCAGCGTTGAAGTTCAGGTTAACTATGGCTACACCTTC.

This clonotype appeared a few times. This chain links TRBV24-1 with TRBJ1-5; TRBD1 matches at 7 bases. The CDR3 contains 21 residues. Germline V gene lookup returns CDR1 KGHDR and CDR2 SFDVKD. After removal of 5 bases from V and 1 base from J, the junction contained 22 bases not matched to a gene. The CDR3 bases are TGTGCCACCAGTGCCCGAATTGGTACCTATGTGGAACAGGGGAGCAATCAGCCCCAGCATTTT. Amino acids: CATSARIGTYVEQGSNQPQHF.

The gene calls are TRBV29-1 and TRBJ2-3, with TRBD2 as a possible D gene (6 bases). Deletions cut 8 bases from V and 4 bases from J, with 25 bases between. CDR3 length equals 16 residues. From germline, CDR1 is SQVTM and CDR2 ANQGSEA. CDR3 sequence: CSFFRGTGSPPDTQYF. CDR3 DNA sequence: TGCAGCTTCTTTCGCGGGACCGGGAGCCCCCCAGATACGCAGTATTTT.

J is TRBJ2-4 and V is TRBV27; TRBD1 is a possible D gene (7 bases). The V gene lost 5 bases and the J gene lost 0 bases, with 17 bases spanning the gap. The CDR3 is made up of 17 amino acids. The germline V gene encodes CDR1 MNHEY and CDR2 SMNVEV (reference sequence). Here the CDR3 DNA reads TGTGCCAGCAGTCCTTTCAACAGGGGACTAGCCAAAAACATTCAGTACTTC. Translating it yields CASSPFNRGLAKNIQYF.

This clonotype was seen a few times. V and J are TRBV5-1 and TRBJ2-7; 11 bases agree with TRBD2. Germline V CDR1 and CDR2: SGHRS, YFSETQ. J gave up 5 bases and V 4 bases, and 8 bases lay outside the gene matches. The CDR3 covers 15 residues. The CDR3 sequence: CASSERLAGLDEQYF. CDR3 nucleotides: TGCGCCAGCAGCGAAAGACTAGCGGGGCTCGACGAGCAGTACTTC.

This clonotype was detected only a few times. V is TRBV7-2 and J is TRBJ1-4, with no clear D. This CDR3 region has 13 residues. The germline V gene encodes CDR1 SGHTA and CDR2 FQGNSA. V lost 6 bases to trimming and J lost 7 bases, with 12 bases between them. The CDR3 DNA is TGTGCCAGCAGACGCAGCCTAAGTGAAAAACTGTTTTTT. Encoded protein: CASRRSLSEKLFF.

V gene TRBV20-1 combines with J gene TRBJ2-7, with D possibly being TRBD1 (6 bases). Trimming removed 3 bases at V and 3 bases at J, with 9 bases between. The CDR3 length is 12 residues. Germline CDR1 DFQATT, CDR2 SNEGSKA (reference sequence). The CDR3 here is CSASRGRYEQYF. CDR3 coding DNA: TGCAGTGCTAGCAGGGGACGCTACGAGCAGTACTTC.

The rearrangement uses TRBV12-3 or TRBV12-4 and TRBJ2-5, with D tentatively TRBD1 (6 bases). V shed 2 bases and J shed 3 bases, with 16 bases lying between them. The CDR3 totals 16 residues. The CDR3 here is CASSLWGTQPEETQYF. The CDR3 DNA sequence: TGTGCCAGCAGTTTATGGGGGACACAGCCTGAAGAGACCCAGTACTTC.

In its sample, this clonotype was seen a few times. This chain connects TRBV29-1 to TRBJ2-5; D is ambiguous. The CDR3 consists of 12 residues. Germline CDR1 and CDR2: SQVTM and ANQGSEA. The V end lost 7 bases, the J end lost 5 bases, and 14 bases lay between the germline ends. CDR3 sequence (DNA): TGCAGCGCCATCCGGGCGGACGAGACCCAGTACTTC. Amino acid sequence: CSAIRADETQYF.

The V and J genes are TRBV6-2 or TRBV6-3 and TRBJ2-2; the match to TRBD2 covers 9 bases. This CDR3 is 17 amino acids long. CDR1 MNHEY and CDR2 SVGEGT come from the germline V gene. The trim removed 3 bases at V and 5 bases at J, leaving 10 bases unmatched. This CDR3 is CASSYPAGGPETGELFF. Written as DNA, the CDR3 is TGTGCCAGCAGTTATCCGGCGGGAGGGCCGGAAACCGGGGAGCTGTTTTTT.

The V call is TRBV24-1, the J call TRBJ2-3, with TRBD2 as a possible D gene (5 bases). V lost 4 bases, J lost 2 bases, and 9 bases lay in between. The V gene's germline CDR1 is KGHDR and CDR2 SFDVKD. This CDR3 region has 14 residues. CDR3 in DNA: TGTGCCACCAGTGAGGGAGACTACACAGATACGCAGTATTTT. Amino acids: CATSEGDYTDTQYF.

Worth noting for this clonotype: The junction departs from the called germline gene at one end, perhaps through a read error. The chain employs TRBV7-2 and TRBJ2-3; D call uncertain. The CDR3 runs to 13 residues. Germline CDR1 SGHTA, CDR2 FQGNSA. The CDR3 region is CAISARPIPTQYF. The CDR3 bases are TGTGCCATCAGCGCTAGGCCGATACCCACGCAGTATTTT.

This chain joins TRBV5-1 and TRBJ2-7; 12 positions agree with TRBD2. V trimming: 5 bases; J trimming: 3 bases; junction bases outside the gene matches: 3. CDR3 length equals 14 residues. CDR1 SGHRS and CDR2 YFSETQ come from the germline V gene. CDR3 in DNA: TGCGCCAGCAGGGGGACTAGCGGGTTCTACGAGCAGTACTTC. Its translation is CASRGTSGFYEQYF.